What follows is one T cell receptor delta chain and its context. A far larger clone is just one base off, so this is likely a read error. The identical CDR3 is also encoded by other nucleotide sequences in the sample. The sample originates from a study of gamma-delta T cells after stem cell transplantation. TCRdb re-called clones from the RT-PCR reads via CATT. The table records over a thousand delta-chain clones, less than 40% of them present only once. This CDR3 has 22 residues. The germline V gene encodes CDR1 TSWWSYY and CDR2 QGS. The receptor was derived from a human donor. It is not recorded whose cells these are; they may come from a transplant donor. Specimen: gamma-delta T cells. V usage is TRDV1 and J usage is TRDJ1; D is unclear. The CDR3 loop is CALGDLRLVWFDTPDYTDKLIF. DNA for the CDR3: TGTGCTCTTGGGGACTTACGGCTGGTTTGGTTTGACACTCCCGACTACACCGACAAACTCATCTTT.